The T cell receptor (beta chain) under discussion was sequenced for a study of blood T cell repertoires in COVID-19. Germline CDR1 is DFQATT and CDR2 is SNEGSKA (reference sequence). The CDR3 loop spans 11 amino acids. The V and J ends lost 6 bases and 2 bases respectively, with 7 bases between them. Measured with immunoSEQ multiplex PCR; TCRdb has only the in-frame clones, and not every one. The data hold roughly 300,000 clones, with about 85% observed a single time. The receptor was isolated from a woman aged 45-60 years who had recovered from COVID-19. The J gene is TRBJ2-5, the V gene TRBV20-1, with D perhaps matching TRBD1 (6 bases). Sequences were obtained from PBMCs or T cells enriched from blood (not recorded which). The CDR3 spells CSATGQETQYF. As DNA, the CDR3 is TGCAGTGCCACAGGGCAAGAGACCCAGTACTTC.